The 22 T cell receptor beta chains given below trace back to one sample, sequenced in a study of beta chain features in type 1 diabetes. Regarding the study as a whole: In every one of the four CD4+ subsets, TCRB CDR3s were moderately but significantly shorter in Type 1 diabetes patients.

What was sequenced were expressed TCRB transcripts, since all of the isolated RNA had been reverse transcribed. The table came from immunoSEQ multiplex PCR; TCRdb's copy has only in-frame clones and leaves some out. Of 250,000 to 300,000 clones in the sample, approximately 25% were seen once. No antigen has been identified for these receptors. The specimen was naive CD4+ T cells from blood. The receptor source for this set is a young woman with type 1 diabetes.

This clone was observed a few times. The rearrangement uses TRBV6-5 and TRBJ1-4; 7 bases are shared with TRBD1. V shed 5 bases and J 3 bases; nucleotides not matched to a gene: 6. The CDR3 runs to 15 residues. Germline CDR1 reads MNHEY; CDR2 reads SVGAGI. The CDR3 is CASSPRGLSNEKLFF. The CDR3 DNA is TGTGCCAGCAGTCCGAGGGGGCTATCTAATGAAAAACTGTTTTTT.

The chain uses TRBV4-1 and TRBJ1-5; TRBD1 aligns across 7 bases. The V segment lost 1 base and the J segment 2 bases; nucleotides outside the gene matches: 11. The CDR3 sequence is 18 residues long. The germline gives CDR1 MGHRA, CDR2 YSYEKL. CDR3 sequence reads: CASSQANQGVGGNQPQHF. In nucleotides, the CDR3 is TGCGCCAGCAGCCAAGCAAATCAGGGGGTAGGGGGCAATCAGCCCCAGCATTTT.

This clone was seen a few times. The chain recombines TRBV5-1 with TRBJ2-1; D possibly corresponds to TRBD2 (5 bases). CDR1 is SGHRS, CDR2 YFSETQ, per germline. The CDR3 contains 13 residues. V was pared by 5 bases and J by 3 bases, with 9 bases between. CDR3 sequence (DNA): TGCGCCAGCAGTTCCGACTACTACAATGAGCAGTTCTTC. It is translated as CASSSDYYNEQFF.

This clone was observed a handful of times. This rearrangement joins TRBV9 to TRBJ2-7; D may be TRBD2 (6 bases). V lost 3 bases and J 8 bases, leaving 15 bases between the germline ends. The CDR3 runs 13 residues. Germline V gives CDR1 SGDLS, CDR2 YYNGEE. The DNA of the CDR3 is TGTGCCAGCAGCGCGCGGGACCACTTCAAGCAGTACTTC. Protein product: CASSARDHFKQYF.

This clone was seen a few times. The rearrangement joins TRBV11-1 to TRBJ2-1, with 9 bases matching TRBD1. With V trimmed by 6 bases and J by 8 bases, 5 bases remained unmatched. Germline CDR1 SGHAT, CDR2 FQDESV (reference sequence). The CDR3 is 13 residues long. CDR3 protein: CASRSDRGDEQFF. The CDR3 nucleotides read TGTGCCAGCAGGTCGGACAGGGGTGATGAGCAGTTCTTC.

This chain connects TRBV28 to TRBJ1-2; D not resolved. V was shortened by 5 bases and J by 0 bases, with 10 bases between the two germline ends. Germline V gives CDR1 MDHEN, CDR2 SYDVKM. The CDR3 sequence is 14 residues long. DNA of the CDR3: TGTGCCAGCAGTCCTTGGGCCTCTAACTATGGCTACACCTTC. Translating gives CASSPWASNYGYTF.

This chain connects TRBV29-1 to TRBJ1-1, with D unresolved. This CDR3 spans 12 amino acids. Germline CDR1 reads SQVTM; CDR2 reads ANQGSEA. V lost 6 bases and J 3 bases, leaving 11 bases between the germline ends. Here the CDR3 DNA reads TGCAGCGTCGCTGGGCCCCACACTGAAGCTTTCTTT. It encodes CSVAGPHTEAFF. The variable domain in full, with the rest retrieved from reference TRBV29-1 and TRBJ1-1, is SAVISQKPSRDICQRGTSLTIQCQVDSQVTMMFWYRQQPGQSLTLIATANQGSEATYESGFVIDKFPISRPNLTFSTLTVSNMSPEDSSIYLCSVAGPHTEAFFGQGTRLTVV.

This clone was recorded only once. CDR3 region: CASSLGTYNEQFF. CDR3 DNA: TGTGCCAGCAGCTTGGGGACTTACAATGAGCAGTTCTTC. V is TRBV13 and J is TRBJ2-1; TRBD2 is a possible D gene (6 bases). The CDR3 extends over 13 amino acids. V was trimmed by 3 bases and J by 4 bases, leaving 7 bases between them. Looked up from germline, CDR1 is PRHDT and CDR2 is FYEKMQ (reference sequence).

The chain links TRBV10-3 to TRBJ2-7; 10 nucleotides align to TRBD1. Germline V gene data show CDR1 as ENHRY and CDR2 as SYGVKD. V gave up 6 bases and J gave up 2 bases; unmatched junction bases: 4. The CDR3 length is 14 residues. CDR3 in amino acids: CAIRAGTGAYEQYF. The CDR3 DNA reads as TGTGCCATCAGGGCCGGGACAGGGGCCTACGAGCAGTACTTC.

This clone was counted only a few times. The chain couples TRBV11-2 to TRBJ1-1, with 7 bases aligning to TRBD1. V trimming: 5 bases; J trimming: 4 bases; junction bases outside the gene matches: 7. This CDR3 is 14 amino acids long. CDR1 is SGHAT and CDR2 is FQNNGV in the germline V gene. DNA for the CDR3: TGTGCCAGCAGCAGAAGCCAGGGGGGCACTGAAGCTTTCTTT. This sequence encodes CASSRSQGGTEAFF.

The chain combines TRBV27 with TRBJ1-2, with D unclear. V dropped 6 bases and J dropped 3 bases, with 17 bases sitting between them. This CDR3 comprises 15 residues. Per germline, CDR1 MNHEY and CDR2 SMNVEV (reference sequence). CDR3: CASREAGREDYGYTF. The CDR3 nucleotides are TGTGCCAGCAGAGAAGCGGGTAGGGAAGACTATGGCTACACCTTC.

This clone occurred a few times. The chain links TRBV19 to TRBJ2-7, with TRBD1 matching 8 bases. Germline V lookup: CDR1 LNHDA, CDR2 SQIVND (reference sequence). With V trimmed by 5 bases and J by 0 bases, 3 bases remained unmatched. This CDR3 spans 14 amino acids. The CDR3 is CASSPTGDSYEQYF. The CDR3 DNA follows: TGTGCCAGTAGTCCGACAGGGGACTCCTACGAGCAGTACTTC. Using reference TRBV19 and TRBJ2-7 for the parts outside the CDR3, the full variable domain is DGGITQSPKYLFRKEGQNVTLSCEQNLNHDAMYWYRQDPGQGLRLIYYSQIVNDFQKGDIAEGYSVSREKKESFPLTVTSAQKNPTAFYLCASSPTGDSYEQYFGPGTRLTVT.

This clone was detected only a few times. V is TRBV28 and J is TRBJ2-7, with 8 bases fitting TRBD2. Germline lookup yields CDR1 MDHEN and CDR2 SYDVKM. J was trimmed by 3 bases and V by 6 bases; bases with no gene match: 7. CDR3 length: 14 amino acids. CDR3 region: CASSPGTSRYEQYF. The DNA of the CDR3 is TGTGCCAGCAGCCCCGGGACTAGTCGCTACGAGCAGTACTTC.

The gene calls are TRBV28 and TRBJ1-4; no reliable D call. Germline CDR1 is MDHEN and CDR2 is SYDVKM. This CDR3 region has 14 residues. The V and J ends lost 4 bases and 8 bases respectively, with 14 bases between them. Here the CDR3 DNA reads TGTGCCAGCAGTTCCCCGAGGAGTCGGGAAAAACTGTTTTTT. It encodes CASSSPRSREKLFF.

This clone was seen only a few times. V gene TRBV9 combines with J gene TRBJ2-3; maybe TRBD2 (6 bases). The germline gives CDR1 SGDLS, CDR2 YYNGEE. The CDR3 loop spans 16 amino acids. Trimming removed 1 base from V and 4 bases from J, with 16 bases in between. The CDR3 nucleotides read TGTGCCAGCAGCGTAATCACGGGAGAGTTTCCAGATACGCAGTATTTT. It is translated as CASSVITGEFPDTQYF.

A few counts support this clone. The rearrangement links TRBV5-1 to TRBJ2-1; 11 bases agree with TRBD2. V was pared by 0 bases and J by 9 bases, with 8 bases of the junction left unmatched. CDR1 and CDR2 from the germline V gene are SGHRS and YFSETQ. The CDR3 consists of 16 residues. CDR3 sequence: CASSLAVTSGSIEQFF. CDR3 nucleotide sequence: TGCGCCAGCAGCTTGGCTGTCACTAGCGGGAGCATTGAGCAGTTCTTC. The full variable domain, completed using reference TRBV5-1 and TRBJ2-1, is KAGVTQTPRYLIKTRGQQVTLSCSPISGHRSVSWYQQTPGQGLQFLFEYFSETQRNKGNFPGRFSGRQFSNSRSEMNVSTLELGDSALYLCASSLAVTSGSIEQFFGPGTRLTVL.

The rearrangement uses TRBV19 and TRBJ2-4; perhaps TRBD2 as D (6 bases). Looked up from germline, CDR1 is LNHDA and CDR2 is SQIVND (reference sequence). CDR3 length: 14 residues. The V and J ends lost 6 bases and 9 bases respectively, with 18 bases between them. This chain's CDR3 is CASRVIREAGIQYF. The CDR3 DNA is TGTGCCAGTAGGGTGATCAGGGAGGCGGGCATTCAGTACTTC.

The chain has TRBV4-2 and TRBJ1-2; possibly TRBD1 for D (6 bases). V was pared by 4 bases and J by 8 bases, with 20 bases between. This CDR3 has 15 residues. Germline-derived CDR1 and CDR2 are LGHNA and YNFKEQ. The CDR3 DNA reads TGTGCCAGCAGCCCTAGACAGGAGCCTAGAGGGGGCTACACCTTC. As protein: CASSPRQEPRGGYTF.

This clone showed up just a few times. J is TRBJ2-7 and V is TRBV29-1; 8 bases fit TRBD2. V dropped 4 bases and J dropped 5; count of bases not matched to a gene: 4. The germline V gene has CDR1 SQVTM and CDR2 ANQGSEA. The CDR3 is 12 residues long. CDR3 protein: CSVGGGTDEQYF. CDR3 nucleotides: TGCAGCGTTGGCGGGGGGACCGACGAGCAGTACTTC.

The chain employs TRBV11-1 and TRBJ1-1, with unresolved D. The CDR3 runs 12 residues. Trimming shortened V by 5 bases and J by 10 bases, and 14 bases separated the two germline ends. Germline CDR1 is SGHAT and CDR2 is FQDESV (reference sequence). The CDR3 DNA reads TGTGCCAGCAGCCCTCCTGTGGCGGTAGCTTTCTTT. This encodes CASSPPVAVAFF.

V is TRBV5-1 and J is TRBJ2-5; tentatively, D is TRBD2 (6 bases). This CDR3 contains 14 residues. Trimming shortened V by 2 bases and J by 1 base, and 9 bases separated the two germline ends. Per germline, CDR1 SGHRS and CDR2 YFSETQ. Here the CDR3 reads CASSLSGVQETQYF. Written as DNA, the CDR3 is TGCGCCAGCAGCTTATCGGGAGTCCAAGAGACCCAGTACTTC. The full variable domain, completed using reference TRBV5-1 and TRBJ2-5, is KAGVTQTPRYLIKTRGQQVTLSCSPISGHRSVSWYQQTPGQGLQFLFEYFSETQRNKGNFPGRFSGRQFSNSRSEMNVSTLELGDSALYLCASSLSGVQETQYFGPGTRLLVL.

This chain uses TRBV9 with TRBJ2-3; 10 nucleotides align to TRBD2. Trimming removed 3 bases from V and 2 bases from J; junction bases left unmatched: 6. This CDR3 contains 16 residues. Germline CDR1 is SGDLS and CDR2 is YYNGEE. The CDR3 is CASSAGLAEFTDTQYF. The CDR3 DNA reads TGTGCCAGCAGCGCTGGACTAGCGGAGTTCACAGATACGCAGTATTTT.